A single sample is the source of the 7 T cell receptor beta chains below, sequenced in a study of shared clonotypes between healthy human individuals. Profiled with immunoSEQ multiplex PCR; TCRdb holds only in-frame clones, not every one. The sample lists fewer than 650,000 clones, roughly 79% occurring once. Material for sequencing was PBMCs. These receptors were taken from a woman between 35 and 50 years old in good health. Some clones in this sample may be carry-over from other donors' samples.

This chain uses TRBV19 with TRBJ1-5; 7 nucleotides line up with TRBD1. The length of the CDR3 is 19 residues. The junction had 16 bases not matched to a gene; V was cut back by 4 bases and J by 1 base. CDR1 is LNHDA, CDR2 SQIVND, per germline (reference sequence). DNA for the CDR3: TGTGCCAGTAGTACTCGATTTAATTACAGGGGTAGGAGCAATCAGCCCCAGCATTTT. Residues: CASSTRFNYRGRSNQPQHF.

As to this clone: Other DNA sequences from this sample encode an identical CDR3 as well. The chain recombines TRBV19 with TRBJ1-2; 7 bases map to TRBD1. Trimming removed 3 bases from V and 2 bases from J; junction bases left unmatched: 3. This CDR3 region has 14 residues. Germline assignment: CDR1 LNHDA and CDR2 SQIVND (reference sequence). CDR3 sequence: CASSIGTANYGYTF. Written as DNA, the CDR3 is TGTGCCAGTAGTATTGGGACAGCCAACTATGGCTACACCTTC.

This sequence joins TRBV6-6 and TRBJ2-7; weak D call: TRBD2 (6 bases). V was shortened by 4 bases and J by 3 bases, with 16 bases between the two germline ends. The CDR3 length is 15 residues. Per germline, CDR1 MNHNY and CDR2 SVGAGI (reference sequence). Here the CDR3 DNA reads TGTGCCAGCAGTTTCGTACTAGCCTTAAACTACGAGCAGTACTTC. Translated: CASSFVLALNYEQYF.

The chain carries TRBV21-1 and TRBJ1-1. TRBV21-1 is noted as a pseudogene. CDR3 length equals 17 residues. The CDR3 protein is CASTPKGRRRKNTEAFF. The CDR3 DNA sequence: TGTGCCAGCACCCCAAAAGGCCGACGACGGAAGAACACTGAAGCTTTCTTT.

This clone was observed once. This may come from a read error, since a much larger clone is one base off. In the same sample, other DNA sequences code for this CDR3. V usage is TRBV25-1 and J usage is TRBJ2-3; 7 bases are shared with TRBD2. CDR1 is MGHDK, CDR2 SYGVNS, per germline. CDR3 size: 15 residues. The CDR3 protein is CASSSRLAGTDTQYF. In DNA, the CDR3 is TGTGCCAGCAGTTCTAGACTAGCAGGCACAGATACACAGTATTTT.

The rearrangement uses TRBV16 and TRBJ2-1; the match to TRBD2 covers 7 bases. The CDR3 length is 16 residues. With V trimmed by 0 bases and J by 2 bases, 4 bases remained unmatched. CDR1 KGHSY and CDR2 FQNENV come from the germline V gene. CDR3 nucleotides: TGTGCCAGCAGCCAATCAAAAAGCGGGACCTACAATGAGCAGTTCTTC. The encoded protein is CASSQSKSGTYNEQFF.

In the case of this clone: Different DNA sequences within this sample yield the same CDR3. CDR3 coding DNA: TGCGCCAGCAGCCTGGACGGGAGTTCCCGGAACACCGGGGAGCTGTTTTTT. Its protein product is CASSLDGSSRNTGELFF. V is TRBV5-1 and J is TRBJ2-2; tentative D call: TRBD2 (6 bases). The CDR3 totals 17 residues. Trimming left V 4 bases short and J 1 base short, with 17 bases between. Per the germline V gene, CDR1 is SGHRS and CDR2 is YFSETQ.